This T cell receptor (beta chain) was captured in a study of T cells after yellow fever vaccination. TCRdb itself ran the 5' RACE reads through MiXCR, one entry per CDR3 protein. The sample consists of under 300,000 distinct CDR3 sequences, roughly 6.2% of them appearing once. The germline CDR1 and CDR2 sequences are DFQATT and SNEGSKA (reference sequence). V lost 6 bases to trimming and J lost 7 bases; unmatched junction nucleotides: 9. There are 12 residues in the CDR3. This receptor was identified in a man aged 25-45 years who received the YFV17D yellow fever vaccine. This chain connects TRBV20-1 to TRBJ2-7, with 7 bases lining up with TRBD1. Here the sequenced sample was CD4+ T cells sorted from PBMCs, taken on the day of the yellow fever booster vaccination. The CDR3 DNA is TGCAGTGCCGGGACAGCAGACTCAGAGCAGTACTTC. It translates to CSAGTADSEQYF.